The next 29 T cell receptor beta chains were all read from a single sample in a study of T cells in women clearing cervical HPV infection. TCRdb's table, derived via immunoSEQ multiplex PCR, lists solely in-frame clones and lacks some. The repertoire table contains tens of thousands of clones. Input material: blood buffy coat. All receptors derive from a woman aged 18 to 75 with a cervical HPV16 infection that either progressed to CIN3+ or cleared (not recorded which).

Comments on this clone: The read falls 3 residues short of the CDR3 end, and the missing part is taken from the germline J gene. The genes are TRBV19 and TRBJ1-1, with D possibly TRBD1 on 6 matching bases. The V gene's germline CDR1 is LNHDA and CDR2 SQIVND (reference sequence). The CDR3 is 16 amino acids. The ends were cut back, 5 bases at V and 5 bases at J, with 21 bases in the middle. CDR3 protein: CASSANRGAGRTEAFF. Incomplete CDR3 DNA: TGTGCCAGTAGTGCAAATCGGGGGGCGGGAAGGACTGAA.

Concerning this clone: The read terminates 3 residues ahead of where the CDR3 ends, so the germline J gene completes it. The chain couples TRBV23-1 to TRBJ2-7; a possible D gene is TRBD2 (5 bases). TRBV23-1 is an ORF, with its function uncertain. Trimming removed 3 bases from V and 5 bases from J, with 11 bases in between. This CDR3 has 13 amino acids. CDR3 loop: CASSHPGYNEQYF. Partial CDR3 DNA: TGCGCCAGCAGTCATCCGGGGTATAACGAG.

CDR3 in amino acids: CASSWGQGASPLFF. CDR3 DNA (partial): TGTGCCAGCAGCTGGGGACAGGGCGCTTCACCA. The chain links TRBV11-1 to TRBJ1-4; 9 bases are a match to TRBD1. The read ends 3 residues before the CDR3 terminus; that terminus is restored from the germline J gene. CDR1 is SGHAT and CDR2 is FQDESV in the germline V gene (reference sequence). CDR3 length: 14 amino acids.

The CDR3 sequence is CSARTGYYGYTF. CDR3 DNA (partial): TGCAGTGCTAGAACAGGGTACTATGGC. The chain is built from TRBV20-1 and TRBJ1-2, with D perhaps matching TRBD1 (6 bases). The CDR3 extends 3 residues past the end of the read, so its final part is completed from the germline J gene. Germline loops: CDR1 DFQATT, CDR2 SNEGSKA (reference sequence). This CDR3 has 12 residues. The V end was cut by 2 bases, the J end by 3 bases, with 7 bases between.

CDR3 DNA (partial): TGTGCCAGCAGTGCTCGTCTCGAGGCAGCTGAA. This encodes CASSARLEAAE. The entire CDR3 is CASSARLEAAEAFF. The rearrangement links TRBV2 to TRBJ1-1, with no clear D. The read ends 3 residues before the CDR3 terminus; that terminus is restored from the germline J gene. Trimming removed 4 bases at V and 6 bases at J, with 15 bases between. Germline values: CDR1 SNHLY, CDR2 FYNNEI. This CDR3 has 14 amino acids.

A remark on this clone: One end of the junction is discordant with germline, which a read error may explain. The read stops 3 residues short of the end of the CDR3; the missing end is completed from the germline J gene. The sample has other DNA sequences that encode this CDR3 too. The chain couples TRBV5-1 to TRBJ1-3, with a weak D call TRBD1 (6 bases). CDR1 and CDR2 (germline): SGHRS, YFSETQ. There are 14 residues in the CDR3. CDR3 sequence: CASSIQGEGNTIYF. The DNA read from the CDR3 is TGCGCCAGCAGCATACAGGGCGAAGGAAACACT.

On this clone itself: The CDR3 extends 3 residues past the end of the read, so its final part is completed from the germline J gene. The chain uses TRBV6-2 or TRBV6-3 and TRBJ2-3; 9 nucleotides agree with TRBD2. Germline CDR1 MNHEY, CDR2 SVGEGT. The CDR3 runs to 15 residues. V was pared by 6 bases and J by 5 bases, with 9 bases of the junction left unmatched. Incomplete CDR3 DNA: TGTGCCAGCAGGATGACGCGGGGGGGCCAAGATACG. Translating gives CASRMTRGGQDT. The full CDR3 protein is CASRMTRGGQDTQYF.

About this clone itself: The CDR3 goes on 3 residues after the read ends, and that part is filled in from the germline J gene. The chain is built from TRBV6-1 and TRBJ2-3; D ambiguous. Germline CDR1 and CDR2: MNHNS and SASEGT. The CDR3 spans 14 residues. The V end was cut by 1 base, the J end by 6 bases, with 11 bases between. The CDR3 DNA, read in part, is TGTGCCAGCAGTGAAGGATCCCCCAGGGATACG. Residues: CASSEGSPRDT. In full, the CDR3 reads CASSEGSPRDTQYF.

Note on this clone: The read ends 3 residues before the CDR3 terminus; that terminus is restored from the germline J gene. V is TRBV27 and J is TRBJ2-2; D unclear. The CDR3 is 13 residues long. Trimming cost V 6 bases and J 1 base, with 6 bases left between them. Per germline, CDR1 MNHEY and CDR2 SMNVEV (reference sequence). The chain's CDR3 is CASSRLNTGELFF. CDR3 bases read: TGTGCCAGCAGCCGACTGAACACCGGGGAG.

Of note for this clone: The read ends 3 residues before the CDR3 terminus; that terminus is restored from the germline J gene. The chain is built from TRBV19 and TRBJ2-7; the D is unclear. The V gene's germline CDR1 is LNHDA and CDR2 SQIVND (reference sequence). Trimming stripped 6 bases from V and 1 base from J, with 19 bases between. The CDR3 is 16 residues long. This CDR3 reads CASSPPRGFESYEQYF. CDR3 bases read: TGTGCCAGTAGCCCCCCGCGCGGCTTCGAATCCTACGAG. The variable domain in full, completed from reference TRBV19 and TRBJ2-7, reads DGGITQSPKYLFRKEGQNVTLSCEQNLNHDAMYWYRQDPGQGLRLIYYSQIVNDFQKGDIAEGYSVSREKKESFPLTVTSAQKNPTAFYLCASSPPRGFESYEQYFGPGTRLTVT.

Notes on this clone: The read gets to within 3 residues of the CDR3 end, and the germline J gene fills in the rest. The chain has TRBV30 and TRBJ2-2, with D perhaps TRBD1 (6 bases). This CDR3 has 15 amino acids. The germline V gene encodes CDR1 GTSNPN and CDR2 SVGIG (reference sequence). V gave up 0 bases and J gave up 4 bases, with 12 bases separating them. The CDR3 region is CAWSVLAGATGELFF. CDR3 DNA, as far as it was read: TGTGCCTGGAGTGTACTGGCAGGGGCCACCGGGGAG.

As regards this clone: The read terminates 3 residues before the CDR3 end, so the remaining end is supplied by the germline J gene. V is TRBV28 and J is TRBJ2-3; TRBD2 matches at 11 bases. The V segment lost 2 bases and the J segment 4 bases; nucleotides outside the gene matches: 11. The CDR3 covers 18 residues. Per germline, CDR1 MDHEN and CDR2 SYDVKM. CDR3 protein: CASSLVAGGTDSPDTQYF. The part of the CDR3 DNA that was read is TGTGCCAGCAGTTTAGTAGCGGGGGGGACCGACTCACCAGATACG.

To note about this clone: The read ends 3 residues early relative to the CDR3; the germline J gene fills the gap. The gene calls are TRBV30 and TRBJ1-2; a possible D gene is TRBD1 (6 bases). This CDR3 comprises 13 residues. Germline V gene sequence: CDR1 GTSNPN, CDR2 SVGIG (reference sequence). CDR3 sequence: CAWTAGTIRGYTF. The CDR3 bases that were read are TGTGCCTGGACCGCAGGGACAATACGAGGC.

About this clone: The CDR3 end falls 3 residues outside the read, so it is completed with the germline J gene. The genes are TRBV10-1 and TRBJ1-3, with D perhaps TRBD1 (6 bases). This CDR3 is built from 18 residues. Germline CDR1 is WNHNN and CDR2 is SYGVQD (reference sequence). The ends were cut back, 2 bases at V and 2 bases at J, with 19 bases in the middle. The CDR3 DNA, read in part, is TGCGCCAGCAGTGAGACGCCCAGGGGAGGGTTAACTGGAAACACC. Its translation is CASSETPRGGLTGNT. The full CDR3 protein reads CASSETPRGGLTGNTIYF.

For this clone: The read is 3 residues too short to cover the CDR3 end, so that end is filled in from the germline J gene. The chain is built from TRBV7-2 and TRBJ1-2; maybe TRBD1 (5 bases). V shed 6 bases and J shed 6 bases, with 14 bases lying between them. Germline lookup yields CDR1 SGHTA and CDR2 FQGNSA. The CDR3 loop spans 13 amino acids. CDR3 DNA (partial): TGTGCCAGCAGGTTAAGGGGTTTCAATGGC. Its protein product is CASRLRGFNG. The whole CDR3 protein is CASRLRGFNGYTF.

Note on this clone: The read halts 3 residues ahead of the CDR3 end, with the missing end drawn from the germline J gene. The chain employs TRBV30 and TRBJ2-5, with D possibly being TRBD1 (5 bases). Germline CDR1 and CDR2: GTSNPN and SVGIG (reference sequence). The CDR3 loop spans 13 amino acids. V lost 2 bases to trimming and J lost 4 bases, with 11 bases between them. CDR3 region: CAWSFQGPETQYF. Partial CDR3 DNA: TGTGCCTGGAGTTTTCAGGGTCCAGAGACC.

Comment on this clone: The read stops 3 residues short of the end of the CDR3; the missing end is completed from the germline J gene. The chain uses TRBV19 and TRBJ2-3, with D possibly matching TRBD1 (5 bases). The length of the CDR3 is 15 residues. CDR1 is LNHDA and CDR2 is SQIVND in the germline V gene (reference sequence). Incomplete CDR3 DNA: TGTGCCAGTAGTATGTCGCAGGGTGACGCGGAGACG. Protein: CASSMSQGDAET. The CDR3 reads in full as CASSMSQGDAETQYF. The variable domain in full, with the rest retrieved from reference TRBV19 and TRBJ2-3, is DGGITQSPKYLFRKEGQNVTLSCEQNLNHDAMYWYRQDPGQGLRLIYYSQIVNDFQKGDIAEGYSVSREKKESFPLTVTSAQKNPTAFYLCASSMSQGDAETQYFGPGTRLTVL.

A remark on this clone: The read ends 3 residues shy of where the CDR3 ends; the end is completed using the germline J gene. This sequence joins TRBV7-2 and TRBJ2-1; 9 nucleotides line up with TRBD1. Losses at the gene ends were 0 bases for V and 6 bases for J; bases not matched to a gene: 3. The CDR3 sequence is 15 residues long. Looked up from germline, CDR1 is SGHTA and CDR2 is FQGNSA. The sequenced part of the CDR3 DNA is TGTGCCAGCAGCTTAGCGCGGACAGGGGCCAATGAG. Encoded protein: CASSLARTGANE. Given in full, the CDR3 is CASSLARTGANEQFF. Combining the CDR3 with reference TRBV7-2 and TRBJ2-1 gives the whole variable domain GAGVSQSPSNKVTEKGKDVELRCDPISGHTALYWYRQSLGQGLEFLIYFQGNSAPDKSGLPSDRFSAERTGGSVSTLTIQRTQQEDSAVYLCASSLARTGANEQFFGPGTRLTVL.

The CDR3 is CASSDGRVSGQPQYF. CDR3 bases read: TGTGCCAGCAGCGACGGCAGGGTATCAGGACAGCCG. V usage is TRBV7-9 and J usage is TRBJ2-3, with D perhaps matching TRBD1 (6 bases). Read coverage stops 3 residues before the CDR3 terminus; the germline J gene supplies the remainder. The CDR3 has 15 amino acids. The V gene's germline CDR1 is SEHNR and CDR2 FQNEAQ (reference sequence). Variable domain in full (rest from reference TRBV7-9 and TRBJ2-3): DTGVSQNPRHKITKRGQNVTFRCDPISEHNRLYWYRQTLGQGPEFLTYFQNEAQLEKSRLLSDRFSAERPKGSFSTLEIQRTEQGDSAMYLCASSDGRVSGQPQYFGPGTRLTVL.

About this clone itself: The read ends 3 residues early relative to the CDR3; the germline J gene fills the gap. The chain couples TRBV2 to TRBJ1-2; possibly TRBD1 for D (6 bases). In germline, CDR1 is SNHLY, CDR2 FYNNEI. V was cut by 1 base and J by 4 bases, with 10 bases left in between. The CDR3 loop spans 14 amino acids. The part of the CDR3 DNA that was read is TGTGCCAGCAGTGAAGGGTCAGGGGTCTATGGC. This translates into CASSEGSGVYG. The whole CDR3 protein is CASSEGSGVYGYTF.

Turning to this clone: With the read ending 3 residues before the CDR3 end, the germline J gene is used to fill in that end. The rearrangement links TRBV2 to TRBJ2-7; perhaps TRBD2 as D (5 bases). Trimming removed 5 bases at V and 3 bases at J, with 5 bases between. This CDR3 is 11 amino acids long. The germline V gene has CDR1 SNHLY and CDR2 FYNNEI. The sequenced part of the CDR3 DNA is TGTGCCAGCAGTACTAGCTACGAG. This encodes CASSTSYE. The complete CDR3 reads CASSTSYEQYF.

On this clone itself: The CDR3 end is not reached by the read, which stops 3 residues before it; the germline J gene fills it in. The rearrangement joins TRBV7-3 to TRBJ2-2; 12 nucleotides line up with TRBD1. The CDR3 consists of 17 residues. CDR1 SGHTA and CDR2 FQGTGA come from the germline V gene. The CDR3 protein is CASSDRDRGPGANVLFF. CDR3 bases read: TGTGCCAGCAGCGACCGGGACAGGGGGCCTGGGGCCAACGTG.

As regards this clone: The read finishes 3 residues shy of the CDR3 end, and the germline J gene is used to complete it. This chain connects TRBV19 to TRBJ2-3; 12 bases align to TRBD2. This CDR3 is built from 15 residues. With 4 bases clipped from V and 6 bases from J, the junction kept 5 bases outside the gene matches. In germline, CDR1 is LNHDA, CDR2 SQIVND (reference sequence). CDR3 DNA (partial): TGTGCCAGTAGTAACAGACTAGCGGGGGCGGATACG. Its protein product is CASSNRLAGADT. The entire CDR3 reads CASSNRLAGADTQYF.

Concerning this clone itself: The CDR3 end lies 3 residues beyond the end of the read and is filled in from the germline J gene. This sequence joins TRBV2 and TRBJ2-5; D gene unclear. Germline V CDR1 and CDR2: SNHLY, FYNNEI. V dropped 2 bases and J dropped 5 bases, with 15 bases sitting between them. The CDR3 spans 15 residues. The CDR3 sequence: CASSERALSLETQYF. The covered CDR3 bases are TGTGCCAGCAGTGAAAGGGCCCTTTCGCTGGAGACC.

As to this clone: The sequence runs out 3 residues before the end of the CDR3; the remainder is reconstructed from the germline J gene. The chain employs TRBV7-2 and TRBJ2-1, with 7 nucleotides matching TRBD1. The length of the CDR3 is 15 residues. Germline V gene data show CDR1 as SGHTA and CDR2 as FQGNSA. V was pared by 5 bases and J by 6 bases, with 10 bases of the junction left unmatched. The sequenced CDR3 bases are TGTGCCAGCAGCGCAGGGGGACAGCACAGCAATGAG. It yields the protein CASSAGGQHSNE. The whole CDR3 sequence reads CASSAGGQHSNEQFF.

Concerning this clone: The CDR3 end lies 3 residues beyond the end of the read and is filled in from the germline J gene. This chain uses TRBV5-1 with TRBJ2-1; D is undetermined. Trimming cost V 2 bases and J 3 bases, with 6 bases left between them. Germline V gene data show CDR1 as SGHRS and CDR2 as YFSETQ. The length of the CDR3 is 13 residues. The CDR3 spells CASSFGGYNEQFF. Partial CDR3 DNA: TGCGCCAGCAGCTTCGGCGGCTACAATGAG. The variable domain in full, completed from reference TRBV5-1 and TRBJ2-1, reads KAGVTQTPRYLIKTRGQQVTLSCSPISGHRSVSWYQQTPGQGLQFLFEYFSETQRNKGNFPGRFSGRQFSNSRSEMNVSTLELGDSALYLCASSFGGYNEQFFGPGTRLTVL.

As concerns this clone: One end of the junction fails to match germline, which may point to a read error. The read comes to an end 3 residues before the CDR3 does, leaving the germline J gene to fill in the end. This sequence joins TRBV20-1 and TRBJ2-1, with D perhaps matching TRBD2 (6 bases). This CDR3 is built from 15 residues. Germline-derived CDR1 and CDR2 are DFQATT and SNEGSKA (reference sequence). The CDR3 loop is CRARDRGTAYNEQFF. The DNA read from the CDR3 is TGCAGGGCTAGAGATCGAGGGACTGCCTACAATGAG.

Points on this clone: The CDR3 goes on 3 residues after the read ends, and that part is filled in from the germline J gene. The chain recombines TRBV20-1 with TRBJ2-2; D is unresolved. The CDR3 contains 11 residues. The germline gives CDR1 DFQATT, CDR2 SNEGSKA (reference sequence). Partial CDR3 DNA: TGCAGTGCTCACCAGTCTGAAAAG. Protein product: CSAHQSEK. The entire CDR3 sequence reads CSAHQSEKLFF.

As regards this clone: The CDR3 is cut off 3 residues early in the read; its end comes from the germline J gene. The chain uses TRBV2 and TRBJ2-7, with 8 bases lining up with TRBD1. CDR3 length: 14 amino acids. Germline V gene lookup returns CDR1 SNHLY and CDR2 FYNNEI. Unmatched junction bases numbered 5, after V lost 6 bases and J lost 1 base. The covered CDR3 bases are TGTGCCAGCAGGAAGACAGGGGAATCCTACGAG. Amino acids: CASRKTGESYE. The CDR3 in full is CASRKTGESYEQYF.